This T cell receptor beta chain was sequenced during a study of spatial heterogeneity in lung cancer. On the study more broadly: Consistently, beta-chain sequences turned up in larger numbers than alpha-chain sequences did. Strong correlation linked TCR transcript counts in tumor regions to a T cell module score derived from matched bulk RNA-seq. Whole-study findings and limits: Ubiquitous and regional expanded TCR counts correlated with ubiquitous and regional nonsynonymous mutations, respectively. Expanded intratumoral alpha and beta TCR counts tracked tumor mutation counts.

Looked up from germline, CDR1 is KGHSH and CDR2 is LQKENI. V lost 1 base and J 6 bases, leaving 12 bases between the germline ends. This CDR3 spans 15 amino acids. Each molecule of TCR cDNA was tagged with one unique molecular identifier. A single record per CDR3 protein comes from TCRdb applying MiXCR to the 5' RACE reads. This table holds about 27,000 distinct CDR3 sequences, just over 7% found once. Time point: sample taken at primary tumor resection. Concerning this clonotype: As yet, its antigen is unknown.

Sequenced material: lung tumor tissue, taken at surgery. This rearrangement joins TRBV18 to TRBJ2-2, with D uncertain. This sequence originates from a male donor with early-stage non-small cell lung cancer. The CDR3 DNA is TGTGCCAGCTCACCACGGGAAGGGAATTCCGGGGAGCTGTTTTTT. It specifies CASSPREGNSGELFF.